This T cell receptor beta chain originates from a study of cytomegalovirus exposure and HLA in healthy donors. Findings and caveats of the study: Data from an earlier analysis indicated that most TCR beta V segments were productive either about 87% or about 30% of the time. The presence/absence work took it that sequencing depth was about the same across donors. In a later analysis, a missense DCLRE1C variant was linked to TCR beta V- and J-gene trimming.

The CDR3 runs 14 residues. The germline V gene encodes CDR1 MNHGY and CDR2 SAAAGT. J gave up 4 bases and V 10 bases, and 11 bases lay outside the gene matches. Primers included in the PCR were 60 Vbeta and 13 Jbeta primers. Generated by immunoSEQ multiplex PCR, the TCRdb table keeps only in-frame clones and is missing some. The profile covers about 180,000 clones, with roughly 83% appearing a single time and less than 0.4% taken by the ten largest. Regarding donors, all were healthy bone marrow donors. As concerns this clone: What it binds is not known.

The sequence was collected from a boy younger than 10 in good health and CMV-seronegative. The rearrangement links TRBV6-8 to TRBJ1-2; TRBD1 aligns across 8 bases. Specimen: PBMCs. The CDR3 loop reads CAITRTGPRYGYTF. The CDR3 DNA follows: TGTGCCATTACGAGGACAGGGCCCCGCTATGGCTACACCTTC.